Below, one T cell receptor beta chain is given with its context. Authors' methods: By means of reference gene primer amplification, nucleated cell counts were estimated. Repertoires were generated with immunoSEQ multiplex PCR, while TCRdb's copy carries only in-frame clones and drops some. The D gene and trimming were derived from the DNA, and the V and J assignments and clone size from that table. The sample records about 99,000 clones, roughly nine tenths being singletons. The data derive from a study of blood T cell repertoires in COVID-19. In the study overall: From the United States, Italy and Spain came samples of acute and convalescent COVID-19. The cDNA or gDNA used as material had been derived from T cells, B-cell-depleted T cells, or PBMCs.

This receptor was obtained from a human donor in a cohort sampled during active COVID-19. Sequencing input: peripheral blood.

The DNA for the CDR3 is TGTGCCATCAGTGATGGGGACAGGGGGCGCAAGTACGAGCAGTACTTC. Translation: CAISDGDRGRKYEQYF. The chain links TRBV10-3 to TRBJ2-7; 12 positions agree with TRBD1. The V and J ends lost 3 bases and 4 bases, in that order; junction bases with no gene match: 7. Germline CDR1 ENHRY, CDR2 SYGVKD. This CDR3 is built from 16 residues.